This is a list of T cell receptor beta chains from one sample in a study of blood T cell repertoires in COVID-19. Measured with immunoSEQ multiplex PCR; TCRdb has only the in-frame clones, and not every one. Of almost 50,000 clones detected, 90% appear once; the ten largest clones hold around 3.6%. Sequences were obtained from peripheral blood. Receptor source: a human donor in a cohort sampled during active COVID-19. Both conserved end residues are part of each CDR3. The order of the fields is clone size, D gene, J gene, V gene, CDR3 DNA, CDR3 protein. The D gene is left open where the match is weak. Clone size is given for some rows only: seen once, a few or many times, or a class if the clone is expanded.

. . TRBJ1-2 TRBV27 TGTGCAACAGGGACGGGGCAATCCTCTAACTATGGCTACACCTTC CATGTGQSSNYGYTF
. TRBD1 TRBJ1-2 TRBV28 TGTGCCAGCAGTGACAGGGTTGGCTACACCTTC CASSDRVGYTF
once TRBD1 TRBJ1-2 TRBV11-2 TGTGCCAGCAGCTTAGGTTCGGGACAGGGGGCTGCTGGCTACACCTTC CASSLGSGQGAAGYTF
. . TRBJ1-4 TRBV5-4 TGTGCCAGCAGCCATAATAAGGGCCCGGAGGGTGAAAAACTGTTTTTT CASSHNKGPEGEKLFF
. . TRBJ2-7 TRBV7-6 TGTGCCAGCAGCTTAGCGACGGGCTACGAGCAGTACTTC CASSLATGYEQYF
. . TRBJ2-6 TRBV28 TGTGCCAGCAGCCTTCCCGGAGGCAGAGGTGCTGGGGCCAACGTCCTGACTTTC CASSLPGGRGAGANVLTF
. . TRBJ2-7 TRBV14 TGTGCCAGCAGCCAGGTGTGGGGAGACTACGAGCAGTACTTC CASSQVWGDYEQYF
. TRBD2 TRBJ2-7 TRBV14 TGTGCCAGCAGCCTAGCGGGAACCTACGAGCAGTACTTC CASSLAGTYEQYF
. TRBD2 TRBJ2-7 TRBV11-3 TGTGCCAGCAGCTTTAGCGGGTCCTACGAGCAGTACTTC CASSFSGSYEQYF
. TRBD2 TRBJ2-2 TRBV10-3 TGTGCCATCAGTAAGGCCGGGACTAGCGTGACCGGGGAGCTGTTTTTT CAISKAGTSVTGELFF
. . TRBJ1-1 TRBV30 TGTGCCTGGAGTTCAGGGTTGACTGAAGCTTTCTTT CAWSSGLTEAFF
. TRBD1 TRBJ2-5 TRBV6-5 TGTGCCAGCAGTAGGGACAGCCAAGAGACCCAGTACTTC CASSRDSQETQYF
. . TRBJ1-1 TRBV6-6 TGTGCCAGCAGACGCGATGCGGGGGCGAACACTGAAGCTTTCTTT CASRRDAGANTEAFF
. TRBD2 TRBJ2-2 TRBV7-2 TGTGCCAGCAGCCTCTCGACTAGCCTTTTGACCGGGGAGCTGTTTTTT CASSLSTSLLTGELFF
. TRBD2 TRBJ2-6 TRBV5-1 TGCGCCAGCAGCCTATTCGGACTAGCGGGAGGGCTGTACGGGGCCAACGTCCTGACTTTC CASSLFGLAGGLYGANVLTF
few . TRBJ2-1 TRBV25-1 TGTGCCAGCAGTGAACGGCAGGCCATGGATGAGCAGTTCTTC CASSERQAMDEQFF
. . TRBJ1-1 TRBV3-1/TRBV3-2 TGTGCCAGCAGCCCCACTTTAACCTCTGAAGCTTTCTTT CASSPTLTSEAFF
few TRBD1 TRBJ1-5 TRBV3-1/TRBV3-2 TGTGCCAGCAGCCACGGGACAGGGCCCAATCAGCCCCAGCATTTT CASSHGTGPNQPQHF
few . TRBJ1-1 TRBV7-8 TGTGCCAGCAGCTTAGGGGTCCGGCCAGGGGATGAAGCTTTCTTT CASSLGVRPGDEAFF
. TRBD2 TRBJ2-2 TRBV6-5 TGTGCCAGCAACCTAGCGGGGCTCAACACCGGGGAGCTGTTTTTT CASNLAGLNTGELFF
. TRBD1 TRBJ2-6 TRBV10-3 TGTGCCATCAGTGAGGTCGGGACAGGGGGCTCTGGGGCCAACGTCCTGACTTTC CAISEVGTGGSGANVLTF
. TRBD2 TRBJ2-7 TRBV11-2 TGTGCCAGCAGGAAAGCGGGAGGGATCTCCTACGAGCAGTACTTC CASRKAGGISYEQYF
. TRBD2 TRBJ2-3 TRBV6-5 TGTGCCAGCGGATTCGGACTAGACCCAGATACGCAGTATTTT CASGFGLDPDTQYF
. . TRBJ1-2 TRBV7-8 TGTGCCAGCAGCTTACCCGTCCGGGGCTACACCTTC CASSLPVRGYTF
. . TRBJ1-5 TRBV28 TGTGCCAGCAGTTTATGGGGGGCGAGCAATCAGCCCCAGCATTTT CASSLWGASNQPQHF
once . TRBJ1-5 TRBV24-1 TGTGCCACCAGTGATTCAATTAGGGGTCAGCCCCAGCATTTT CATSDSIRGQPQHF
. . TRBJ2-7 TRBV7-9 TGTGCCAGCAGCTTCGGGAGCATCTACGAGCAGTACTTC CASSFGSIYEQYF
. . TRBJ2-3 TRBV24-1 TGTGCCACCAGTGATTTATCGGGCGGAGGGTCCCCAGATACGCAGTATTTT CATSDLSGGGSPDTQYF
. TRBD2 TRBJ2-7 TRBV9 TGTGCCAGCAGCCCAAACCCAGCGGGAGGTACCTACGAGCAGTACTTC CASSPNPAGGTYEQYF
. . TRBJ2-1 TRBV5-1 TGCGCCAGCAGCTTGACGGTTCCTGACAGTGAGCAGTTCTTC CASSLTVPDSEQFF
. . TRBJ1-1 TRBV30 TGTGCCGGGAGCCGGGGGGCGGAGGGAACTGAAGCTTTCTTT CAGSRGAEGTEAFF